The 5 T cell receptor beta chains listed next were all sequenced from one sample in a study of CD8 T cells in Susac syndrome. Random hexamers were used to reverse transcribe the RNA input (roughly 0.5 to 1 ug). Using its own MiXCR run on the immunoSEQ multiplex PCR reads, TCRdb lists one record per CDR3 protein. The table shows roughly 200,000 distinct CDR3 sequences, with more than 85% occurring only once. Material: CD4+ T cells from PBMCs. The receptors come from a human donor with multiple sclerosis.

This clonotype occurred once. The rearrangement links TRBV7-9 to TRBJ1-6; no definite D call. This CDR3 region has 16 residues. Per germline, CDR1 SEHNR and CDR2 FQNEAQ (reference sequence). Trimming shortened V by 1 base and J by 8 bases, and 15 bases separated the two germline ends. The CDR3 here is CASSLGWEEGHSPLHF. The CDR3 DNA follows: TGTGCCAGCAGCTTAGGATGGGAGGAAGGACATTCACCCCTCCACTTT.

The chain joins TRBV12-3 or TRBV12-4 to TRBJ1-5; TRBD1 matches at 8 bases. Unmatched junction bases numbered 4, after V lost 5 bases and J lost 7 bases. The CDR3 runs to 13 residues. The CDR3 DNA reads as TGTGCCAGCAGTGTCGACAGGGGCCAGCCCCAGCATTTT. Encoded protein: CASSVDRGQPQHF.

The V gene is TRBV19, the J gene TRBJ1-5; D possibly corresponds to TRBD1 (5 bases). This CDR3 has 14 amino acids. Trimming left V 10 bases short and J 2 bases short, with 15 bases between. CDR1 is LNHDA, CDR2 SQIVND, per germline (reference sequence). The CDR3 coding sequence is TGTGCCACTCAAGTTACAGGCGGCAATCAGCCCCAGCATTTT. Translation gives CATQVTGGNQPQHF.

The CDR3: CASSRGSGGDNEQFF. CDR3 bases: TGTGCCAGCAGCCGTGGGAGCGGGGGGGACAATGAGCAGTTCTTC. This chain links TRBV5-4 with TRBJ2-1; the match to TRBD2 covers 10 bases. Trimming cost V 4 bases and J 5 bases; bases outside gene matches: 6. Germline V gives CDR1 SGHNT, CDR2 YYREEE (reference sequence). The CDR3 loop spans 15 amino acids.

This chain links TRBV3-1 with TRBJ1-1, with D unclear. CDR1 and CDR2 (germline): LGHDT, YNNKEL (reference sequence). The CDR3 contains 14 residues. The V and J ends lost 0 bases and 1 base respectively, with 6 bases between them. CDR3 nucleotides: TGTGCCAGCAGCCAAGACTTACCGAACACTGAAGCTTTCTTT. Protein: CASSQDLPNTEAFF.